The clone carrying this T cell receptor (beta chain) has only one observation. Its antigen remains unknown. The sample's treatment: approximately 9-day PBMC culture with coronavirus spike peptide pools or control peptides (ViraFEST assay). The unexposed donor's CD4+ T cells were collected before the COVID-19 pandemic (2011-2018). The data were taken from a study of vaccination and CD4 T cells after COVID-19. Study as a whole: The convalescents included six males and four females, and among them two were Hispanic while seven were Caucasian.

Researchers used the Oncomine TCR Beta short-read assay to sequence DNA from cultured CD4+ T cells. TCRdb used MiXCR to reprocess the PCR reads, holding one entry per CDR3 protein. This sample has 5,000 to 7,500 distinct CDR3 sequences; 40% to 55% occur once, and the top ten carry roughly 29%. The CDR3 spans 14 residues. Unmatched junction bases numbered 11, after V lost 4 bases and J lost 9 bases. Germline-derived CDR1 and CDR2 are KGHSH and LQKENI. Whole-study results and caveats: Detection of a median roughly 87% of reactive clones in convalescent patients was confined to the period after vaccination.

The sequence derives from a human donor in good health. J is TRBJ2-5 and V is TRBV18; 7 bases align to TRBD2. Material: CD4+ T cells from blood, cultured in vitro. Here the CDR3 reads CASSRGAGVDPQYF. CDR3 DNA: TGTGCCAGCTCACGCGGGGCGGGGGTCGATCCCCAGTACTTC.